Listed here are 7 T cell receptor beta chains from one sample, sequenced in a study of regulatory T cells in long-lasting Graves disease. Time point denoted: newly diagnosed GD, antithyroid drugs for less than 3 months. Preparation of the TCR library used RNA extracted from PBMCs. Both iRepertoire HTBI primers and Arm-PCR of CDR3 regions were used to build the TCR beta libraries. MiXCR, applied by TCRdb to the multiplex PCR reads, yields one record per CDR3 protein. The sample lists about 450,000 distinct CDR3 sequences, about 15% occurring once. This sample was shared with a second study, whose subject was T cells in Graves' hyperthyroidism and ophthalmopathy.

This sample comprised peripheral blood mononuclear cells (PBMCs), obtained at new diagnosis, from a patient treated with antithyroid drugs. The receptors were gathered from a woman in her forties or fifties with Graves disease.

The chain combines TRBV20-1 with TRBJ1-6, with D perhaps matching TRBD1 (5 bases). The germline V gene encodes CDR1 DFQATT and CDR2 SNEGSKA (reference sequence). V was cut by 4 bases and J by 9 bases, with 19 bases left in between. There are 15 residues in the CDR3. CDR3 sequence reads: CSAMFGAADGSPLHF. The CDR3 nucleotides read TGCAGTGCTATGTTTGGGGCAGCGGATGGTTCACCCCTCCACTTT.

This clonotype was counted ten times or more. The rearrangement uses TRBV28 and TRBJ2-7; 8 bases are a match to TRBD1. V gave up 6 bases and J gave up 3 bases; unmatched junction bases: 7. Germline loops: CDR1 MDHEN, CDR2 SYDVKM. The CDR3 has 14 residues. The CDR3 nucleotides are TGTGCCAGCAGACCCGGACAGGGCCGCTACGAGCAGTACTTC. Translating gives CASRPGQGRYEQYF. The entire variable domain, with the rest obtained from reference TRBV28 and TRBJ2-7, is as follows: DVKVTQSSRYLVKRTGEKVFLECVQDMDHENMFWYRQDPGLGLRLIYFSYDVKMKEKGDIPEGYSVSREKKERFSLILESASTNQTSMYLCASRPGQGRYEQYFGPGTRLTVT.

This chain links TRBV19 with TRBJ1-2, with D perhaps matching TRBD1 (5 bases). The germline V gene has CDR1 LNHDA and CDR2 SQIVND (reference sequence). V lost 7 bases and J lost 3, with 12 bases in between. The CDR3 has 13 amino acids. CDR3 nucleotide sequence: TGTGCCAGTAAACGAGGGGTCTACTATGGCTACACCTTC. Encoded protein: CASKRGVYYGYTF.

This clonotype was seen a few times. This chain joins TRBV5-1 and TRBJ2-7; no clear D gene. V lost 0 bases and J lost 5, with 9 bases in between. The germline V gene has CDR1 SGHRS and CDR2 YFSETQ. The CDR3 length is 13 residues. CDR3 coding DNA: TGCGCCAGCAGCTTGGGACCGGCCGACGAGCAGTACTTC. It encodes CASSLGPADEQYF.

This clonotype was observed a handful of times. The chain recombines TRBV28 with TRBJ2-2; 11 bases align to TRBD1. J gave up 4 bases and V 3 bases, and 13 bases lay outside the gene matches. The CDR3 covers 19 residues. The germline V gene encodes CDR1 MDHEN and CDR2 SYDVKM. CDR3 loop: CASSFPTGTGGGVTGELFF. The CDR3 DNA is TGTGCCAGCAGTTTCCCTACCGGGACAGGGGGAGGCGTCACCGGGGAGCTGTTTTTT.

The sample holds a few counts of this clonotype. A much larger clone differs from this one at a single base, so this may be a read error. The gene calls are TRBV12-3 or TRBV12-4 and TRBJ2-5; 9 bases line up with TRBD2. This CDR3 is 14 amino acids long. The CDR3 spells CGSTPGLAQETQYF. CDR3 nucleotide sequence: TGTGGCAGCACCCCGGGACTAGCCCAAGAGACCCAGTACTTC.

The table lists this clonotype with many counts. This chain uses TRBV6-5 with TRBJ2-7; possibly TRBD1 for D (6 bases). Germline assignment: CDR1 MNHEY and CDR2 SVGAGI. The V and J ends lost 0 bases and 0 bases respectively, with 9 bases between them. The CDR3 totals 15 residues. The CDR3 here is CASSYSMDSSYEQYF. The CDR3 DNA reads as TGTGCCAGCAGTTACTCGATGGACAGCTCCTACGAGCAGTACTTC.